A single sample is the source of the 30 T cell receptor beta chains below, sequenced in a study of T cells in Graves' hyperthyroidism and ophthalmopathy. Researchers amplified the TCR beta CDR3 regions from RNA transcripts. During a first-round RT-PCR of the TCR CDR3, the HTBI primer set was used. MiXCR was run by TCRdb on the multiplex PCR reads, yielding one entry per CDR3 protein. The data show 500,000 or so distinct CDR3 sequences, more than 15% seen once. The sequencing input was blood. The receptor source for this set is a woman aged 25 to 39 with Graves' ophthalmopathy.

The CDR3 here is CASSSWDRADTQHF. CDR3 nucleotides: TGTGCCAGCAGTTCCTGGGACAGGGCGGATACCCAGCATTTT. The V gene is TRBV28, the J gene TRBJ1-5; 9 positions agree with TRBD1. The CDR3 length is 14 residues. The V gene's germline CDR1 is MDHEN and CDR2 SYDVKM. The J segment lost 11 bases and the V segment lost 4 bases, leaving 9 bases of the junction unmatched.

The gene calls are TRBV19 and TRBJ2-1, with D possibly being TRBD2 (5 bases). This CDR3 spans 16 amino acids. Trimming shortened V by 3 bases and J by 0 bases, and 12 bases separated the two germline ends. Germline lookup yields CDR1 LNHDA and CDR2 SQIVND (reference sequence). In DNA form, the CDR3 reads TGTGCCAGTAGTATGGAGGACGCGAGCTCCTACAATGAGCAGTTCTTC. Its translation is CASSMEDASSYNEQFF.

This clonotype occurred many times. The chain combines TRBV7-2 with TRBJ2-7; perhaps TRBD1 as D (5 bases). The CDR3 extends over 13 amino acids. The V gene's germline CDR1 is SGHTA and CDR2 FQGNSA. V shed 5 bases and J shed 5 bases, with 13 bases lying between them. The CDR3 protein is CASSPPVGDEQYF. The CDR3 DNA is TGTGCCAGCAGCCCCCCGGTAGGGGACGAGCAGTACTTC.

There are many counts of this clonotype. The J gene is TRBJ2-7, the V gene TRBV5-1; 7 positions agree with TRBD1. The trim removed 0 bases at V and 6 bases at J, leaving 12 bases unmatched. Germline CDR1 SGHRS, CDR2 YFSETQ. This CDR3 contains 16 residues. The CDR3 protein is CASSLGSTGAVGEQYF. The DNA for the CDR3 is TGCGCCAGCAGCTTGGGGTCCACAGGGGCGGTGGGCGAGCAGTACTTC.

There are many counts of this clonotype. The chain carries TRBV11-1 and TRBJ2-7; possibly TRBD1 or TRBD2 for D (6 bases each). Germline V lookup: CDR1 SGHAT, CDR2 FQDESV (reference sequence). The CDR3 loop spans 14 amino acids. V shed 1 base and J shed 4 bases, with 11 bases lying between them. The CDR3 protein is CASSLEGGRYEQYF. The CDR3 DNA follows: TGTGCCAGCAGCTTAGAGGGGGGAAGGTACGAGCAGTACTTC. The variable domain in full, with the rest retrieved from reference TRBV11-1 and TRBJ2-7, is EAEVAQSPRYKITEKSQAVAFWCDPISGHATLYWYRQILGQGPELLVQFQDESVVDDSQLPKDRFSAERLKGVDSTLKIQPAELGDSAMYLCASSLEGGRYEQYFGPGTRLTVT.

This clonotype was detected many times. CDR3 sequence (DNA): TGTGCCAGCAGCTTAGGACACGGCACAGATACGCAGTATTTT. This translates into CASSLGHGTDTQYF. V usage is TRBV7-2 and J usage is TRBJ2-3; D not certain. The CDR3 sequence is 14 residues long. Between the trimmed V and J ends, which lost 1 base and 1 base, there was a span of 6 bases. CDR1 is SGHTA and CDR2 is FQGNSA in the germline V gene.

The rearrangement links TRBV6-2 or TRBV6-3 to TRBJ2-7, with 7 positions matching TRBD2. Losses at the gene ends were 3 bases for V and 3 bases for J; bases not matched to a gene: 8. Germline V CDR1 and CDR2: MNHEY, SVGEGT. The CDR3 has 15 residues. The DNA for the CDR3 is TGTGCCAGCAGTTATATCGCCGGACTAGACTACGAGCAGTACTTC. As protein: CASSYIAGLDYEQYF.

The chain joins TRBV20-1 to TRBJ1-2; D gene uncertain. Trimming cost V 6 bases and J 4 bases, with 15 bases left between them. CDR1 and CDR2 from the germline V gene are DFQATT and SNEGSKA (reference sequence). The CDR3 consists of 13 residues. The CDR3 loop is CSAPSEGTYGYTF. The CDR3 DNA is TGCAGTGCCCCTAGCGAGGGAACCTATGGCTACACCTTC.

The chain joins TRBV24-1 to TRBJ1-5; 7 positions agree with TRBD1. The CDR3 extends over 15 amino acids. Germline CDR1 is KGHDR and CDR2 is SFDVKD. The J segment lost 1 base and the V segment lost 6 bases, leaving 5 bases of the junction unmatched. CDR3 residues: CATSPTGRSNQPQHF. The DNA for the CDR3 is TGTGCCACCAGTCCGACAGGGCGCAGCAATCAGCCCCAGCATTTT.

DNA of the CDR3: TGTGCCAGCAGCCCAGTAGACACTGAAGCTTTCTTT. Protein: CASSPVDTEAFF. The J gene is TRBJ1-1, the V gene TRBV14; no clear D. Germline V gene sequence: CDR1 SGHDN, CDR2 FVKESK. Trimming took off 4 bases at V and 3 bases at J, with 6 bases between the two ends. The CDR3 spans 12 residues.

This clonotype was counted ten times or more. This CDR3 reads CASSLGGTDTQYF. The CDR3 nucleotides read TGTGCCAGCAGCTTAGGAGGGACAGATACGCAGTATTTT. This chain links TRBV7-2 with TRBJ2-3; D may be TRBD2 (5 bases). The CDR3 is 13 amino acids. Germline CDR1 reads SGHTA; CDR2 reads FQGNSA. Between the trimmed V and J ends, which lost 1 base and 3 bases, there was a span of 5 bases.

This clonotype was counted at least ten times. CDR3 coding DNA: TGTGCCAGCAGTTTCGGGACACCCACCTACGAGCAGTACTTC. It encodes CASSFGTPTYEQYF. This chain uses TRBV7-2 with TRBJ2-7; maybe TRBD1 (6 bases). The CDR3 contains 14 residues. Trimming pared 6 bases from V and 2 bases from J, leaving 14 bases between. Germline CDR1 is SGHTA and CDR2 is FQGNSA.

This clonotype was seen a few times. The J gene is TRBJ2-7, the V gene TRBV29-1; 8 positions match TRBD2. The CDR3 extends over 13 amino acids. From germline, CDR1 is SQVTM and CDR2 ANQGSEA. V lost 5 bases to trimming and J lost 1 base; unmatched junction nucleotides: 4. The CDR3: CSVTAGDSYEQYF. The CDR3 bases are TGCAGCGTTACAGCGGGAGATTCCTACGAGCAGTACTTC.

A few counts support this clonotype. The chain joins TRBV5-4 to TRBJ2-7; D is unresolved. V lost 4 bases to trimming and J lost 2 bases, with 16 bases between them. Germline-derived CDR1 and CDR2 are SGHNT and YYREEE (reference sequence). The CDR3 has 15 residues. In DNA, the CDR3 is TGTGCCAGCAGCCCGGATCCCCCCGGTGCCTACGAGCAGTACTTC. Translating gives CASSPDPPGAYEQYF.

This clonotype was detected ten times or more. The rearrangement joins TRBV11-2 to TRBJ2-2; tentative D call: TRBD1 (5 bases). This CDR3 spans 20 amino acids. Germline CDR1 and CDR2: SGHAT and FQNNGV. Trimming removed 7 bases at V and 4 bases at J, with 31 bases between. The CDR3 DNA reads TGTGCCAGCATCACATGGCGGACCGGAGCCTTTCAGGGAAGCACCGGGGAGCTGTTTTTT. It specifies CASITWRTGAFQGSTGELFF.

This clonotype was counted many times. The rearrangement uses TRBV27 and TRBJ1-5; possibly TRBD1 for D (5 bases). The CDR3 is 15 amino acids. V gave up 6 bases and J gave up 1 base, with 13 bases separating them. Germline V gene data show CDR1 as MNHEY and CDR2 as SMNVEV (reference sequence). In DNA, the CDR3 is TGTGCCAGCAGGACCGGGACGGGGAGCAATCAGCCCCAGCATTTT. Translation: CASRTGTGSNQPQHF.

This clonotype was seen repeatedly, ten times or more. The chain couples TRBV5-1 to TRBJ2-7; 8 bases map to TRBD2. V dropped 5 bases and J dropped 1; count of bases not matched to a gene: 5. Germline V lookup: CDR1 SGHRS, CDR2 YFSETQ. This CDR3 has 14 residues. The CDR3 reads CASRQRERSYEQYF. DNA for the CDR3: TGCGCCAGCAGGCAGCGGGAGCGATCCTACGAGCAGTACTTC.

This clonotype came up many times. The CDR3 DNA sequence: TGCGCCAGCAGCTTCGACAGGGTGACGATCGAGCAGTTCTTC. This sequence encodes CASSFDRVTIEQFF. The chain recombines TRBV5-1 with TRBJ2-1; TRBD1 aligns across 7 bases. The germline V gene encodes CDR1 SGHRS and CDR2 YFSETQ. J lost 10 bases, V lost 2 bases, and 9 bases had no gene match. This CDR3 is 14 amino acids long.

This chain uses TRBV19 with TRBJ2-1, with 7 nucleotides matching TRBD1. Germline V CDR1 and CDR2: LNHDA, SQIVND (reference sequence). The trim removed 5 bases at V and 5 bases at J, leaving 12 bases unmatched. The CDR3 extends over 16 amino acids. CDR3: CASSPFRGSYDNEQFF. The CDR3 DNA is TGTGCCAGTAGTCCTTTCAGGGGGAGTTACGACAATGAGCAGTTCTTC.

This clonotype was observed at least ten times. This chain connects TRBV5-1 to TRBJ1-2; 7 bases are a match to TRBD1. CDR1 is SGHRS and CDR2 is YFSETQ in the germline V gene. Trimming at V came to 5 bases and at J to 4 bases, leaving 2 bases not matched to a gene. The CDR3 has 12 residues. This chain's CDR3 is CASRGDSYGYTF. The CDR3 DNA reads TGCGCCAGCAGAGGGGACAGCTATGGCTACACCTTC.

Many counts were recorded for this clonotype. The J gene is TRBJ2-1, the V gene TRBV29-1, with 12 bases lining up with TRBD1. This CDR3 region has 15 residues. Germline CDR1 reads SQVTM; CDR2 reads ANQGSEA. J lost 9 bases, V lost 4 bases, and 10 bases had no gene match. The CDR3 DNA reads TGCAGCGTTGCGACCGGGACAGGGGGCAAGGGTGAGCAGTTCTTC. This sequence encodes CSVATGTGGKGEQFF.

The chain uses TRBV4-3 and TRBJ1-1; the match to TRBD1 covers 12 bases. The V gene end was trimmed by 2 bases and the J gene end by 5 bases; junction bases not matched to a gene: 3. The CDR3 is 15 amino acids. Germline assignment: CDR1 LGHNA and CDR2 YSLEER. The CDR3 region is CASSQRDRGRTEAFF. The CDR3 DNA is TGCGCCAGCAGCCAAAGGGACAGGGGGCGGACTGAAGCTTTCTTT.

This clonotype was counted at least ten times. Here the CDR3 reads CASSLTRASGTNIEQFF. CDR3 DNA: TGTGCCAGCAGCTTAACGCGGGCTAGCGGGACAAACATTGAGCAGTTCTTC. The V and J genes are TRBV7-3 and TRBJ2-1; 9 bases are shared with TRBD2. This CDR3 contains 17 residues. J lost 9 bases, V lost 0 bases, and 12 bases had no gene match. Germline V CDR1 and CDR2: SGHTA, FQGTGA.

This clonotype was observed many times. V is TRBV5-1 and J is TRBJ2-3; D unresolved. The V end lost 0 bases, the J end lost 4 bases, and 6 bases lay between the germline ends. Germline CDR1 SGHRS, CDR2 YFSETQ. The CDR3 runs 13 residues. Written as DNA, the CDR3 is TGCGCCAGCAGCTTGGAGGTGGCAGATACGCAGTATTTT. This codes for CASSLEVADTQYF.

This clonotype was observed at least ten times. The chain links TRBV30 to TRBJ1-3; D gene uncertain. Germline values: CDR1 GTSNPN, CDR2 SVGIG (reference sequence). Between the trimmed V and J ends, which lost 2 bases and 0 bases, there was a span of 5 bases. This CDR3 comprises 13 residues. CDR3 DNA: TGTGCCTGGAGTATCGACTCTGGAAACACCATATATTTT. This encodes CAWSIDSGNTIYF.

This clonotype has just a few counts. The chain employs TRBV29-1 and TRBJ2-1; D is undetermined. Germline lookup yields CDR1 SQVTM and CDR2 ANQGSEA. The CDR3 sequence is 13 residues long. Trimming left V 7 bases short and J 1 base short, with 11 bases between. In DNA, the CDR3 is TGCAGCGCCGTACTCGGGTCCTACAATGAGCAGTTCTTC. It encodes CSAVLGSYNEQFF.

This clonotype showed up many times. The chain uses TRBV18 and TRBJ2-3, with unresolved D. V was cut by 0 bases and J by 0 bases, with 1 base left in between. This CDR3 comprises 13 residues. Germline V gives CDR1 KGHSH, CDR2 LQKENI. The CDR3 coding sequence is TGTGCCAGCTCACCACCGAGCACAGATACGCAGTATTTT. It yields the protein CASSPPSTDTQYF.

This clonotype was seen repeatedly, ten times or more. V gene TRBV7-2 combines with J gene TRBJ2-1; 7 bases align to TRBD2. The germline CDR1 and CDR2 sequences are SGHTA and FQGNSA. Trimming took 6 bases from V and 7 from J; bases not matched to a gene: 9. This CDR3 has 14 residues. The CDR3 region is CASSLAADENEQFF. CDR3 nucleotides: TGTGCCAGCAGTCTAGCGGCAGACGAGAATGAGCAGTTCTTC.

This clonotype showed up just a few times. V is TRBV29-1 and J is TRBJ2-3, with D possibly being TRBD1 (5 bases). Germline CDR1 SQVTM, CDR2 ANQGSEA. The CDR3 contains 15 residues. Trimming stripped 2 bases from V and 4 bases from J, with 16 bases between. As DNA, the CDR3 is TGCAGCGTTGAAAACGACCCCTGGGGCGCAGATACGCAGTATTTT. As protein: CSVENDPWGADTQYF.

This clonotype was seen only a few times. J is TRBJ2-1 and V is TRBV7-7; 7 bases match TRBD2. This CDR3 is 16 amino acids long. Germline CDR1 and CDR2: SSHAT and FNYEAQ (reference sequence). Unmatched junction bases numbered 9, after V lost 2 bases and J lost 5 bases. The CDR3 DNA sequence: TGTGCCAGCAGCTTAAAGGGCCTAGCGGTCCACAATGAGCAGTTCTTC. Protein product: CASSLKGLAVHNEQFF.